The source of this T cell receptor (beta chain) is a study of blood T cell repertoires in COVID-19. About the study: Whether acute or convalescent, the COVID-19 samples came from the United States, Italy and Spain.

The authors' processing: How many nucleated cells were present was estimated from reference gene primer amplification. Clones were read by immunoSEQ multiplex PCR, and TCRdb kept only the in-frame ones, dropping some. V, J and clone size are those of that table, while D and trimming were read from the DNA. The data hold about 270,000 clones, with about 83% observed a single time. V lost 4 bases, J lost 6 bases, and 9 bases stayed unmatched. Germline V CDR1 and CDR2: SGHRS, YFSETQ. This CDR3 region has 15 residues. The sequencing input was peripheral blood. The V call is TRBV5-1, the J call TRBJ1-2; 10 bases match TRBD1. This clonotype was sampled from an elderly man with acute or convalescent COVID-19. CDR3 coding DNA: TGCGCCAGCAGCCTGGGGACAGGGGAATTTAATGGCTACACCTTC. It specifies CASSLGTGEFNGYTF.